A single sample is the source of the 14 T cell receptor beta chains below, sequenced in a study of post-analysis software for immune sequencing data. Study outcomes and limitations: Included in a set of roughly 5 TRBV segments more frequent in patients than controls were TRBV5-6, TRBV5-1 and TRBV20-1.

cDNA libraries of TCR beta carried unique molecular identifiers. TCRdb recomputed calls from the PCR reads with MiXCR, one row per CDR3 protein. Of hundreds of thousands of distinct CDR3 sequences detected, 55% to 60% appear once; the ten largest clones hold 11%. Their specific antigens are unknown. Sequencing used blood. These receptor sequences come from a girl aged 2 to 10 with multiple sclerosis.

The chain is built from TRBV29-1 and TRBJ2-1, with 8 bases matching TRBD1. The junction had 10 bases not matched to a gene; V was cut back by 6 bases and J by 0 bases. Germline V gives CDR1 SQVTM, CDR2 ANQGSEA. The CDR3 totals 16 residues. For the CDR3, the DNA is TGCAGCGTGGTCGACAGGGGACGCAGCTCCTACAATGAGCAGTTCTTC. Protein sequence: CSVVDRGRSSYNEQFF.

This clonotype has only a few counts. The chain links TRBV20-1 to TRBJ2-3; 7 positions agree with TRBD2. V was clipped by 5 bases and J by 2 bases; unmatched bases: 7. The CDR3 totals 14 residues. Germline V CDR1 and CDR2: DFQATT, SNEGSKA (reference sequence). In DNA, the CDR3 is TGCAGTGCTTATAAACTAGCGAACACAGATACGCAGTATTTT. Protein: CSAYKLANTDTQYF.

This clonotype turned up a few times. The chain links TRBV14 to TRBJ1-1, with 10 bases fitting TRBD1. Unmatched junction bases numbered 7, after V lost 4 bases and J lost 5 bases. The CDR3 contains 15 residues. Germline values: CDR1 SGHDN, CDR2 FVKESK. The CDR3 loop reads CASSPRDRGWTEAFF. The CDR3 DNA is TGTGCCAGCAGCCCCCGGGACAGGGGTTGGACTGAAGCTTTCTTT.

This chain connects TRBV4-1 to TRBJ2-5; TRBD1 matches 7 bases. CDR3 length: 13 amino acids. Germline V gene data show CDR1 as MGHRA and CDR2 as YSYEKL. V shed 5 bases, J shed 5 bases, and the junction held 5 bases outside the gene matches. Here the CDR3 reads CASSDRAEETQYF. Written as DNA, the CDR3 is TGCGCCAGCAGCGACAGGGCGGAGGAGACCCAGTACTTC.

This clonotype turned up a few times. J is TRBJ2-5 and V is TRBV20-1; D is perhaps TRBD2 (6 bases). The V end lost 5 bases, the J end lost 7 bases, and 11 bases lay between the germline ends. The germline gives CDR1 DFQATT, CDR2 SNEGSKA (reference sequence). The CDR3 is 11 amino acids. In nucleotides, the CDR3 is TGCAGTGCTGGCGGGCGGGGGACCCAGTACTTC. Its protein is CSAGGRGTQYF.

J is TRBJ2-1 and V is TRBV5-1, with 7 bases fitting TRBD1. The CDR3 is 15 amino acids. Germline lookup yields CDR1 SGHRS and CDR2 YFSETQ. The J segment lost 3 bases and the V segment lost 3 bases, leaving 6 bases of the junction unmatched. This CDR3 is CASSSPGTVYNEQFF. The CDR3 bases are TGCGCCAGCAGCTCACCCGGGACAGTCTACAATGAGCAGTTCTTC.

V gene TRBV20-1 combines with J gene TRBJ2-5; the match to TRBD2 covers 10 bases. The CDR3 totals 17 residues. Germline lookup yields CDR1 DFQATT and CDR2 SNEGSKA (reference sequence). Trimming took 3 bases from V and 0 from J; bases not matched to a gene: 10. CDR3 sequence reads: CSAREAGGLSYQETQYF. The CDR3 DNA reads TGCAGTGCTAGGGAAGCGGGGGGGCTATCGTACCAAGAGACCCAGTACTTC.

As DNA, the CDR3 is TGCGCCAGCAGCGCGGACAGATTCTACAATGAGCAGTTCTTC. The encoded protein is CASSADRFYNEQFF. V and J are TRBV5-1 and TRBJ2-1; D possibly corresponds to TRBD1 (6 bases). Germline CDR1 and CDR2: SGHRS and YFSETQ. The CDR3 length is 14 residues. V dropped 4 bases and J dropped 3 bases, with 11 bases sitting between them.

This sequence joins TRBV29-1 and TRBJ2-1; possible D gene TRBD2, 6 bases. Germline V gene sequence: CDR1 SQVTM, CDR2 ANQGSEA. The V gene lost 0 bases and the J gene lost 10 bases, with 13 bases spanning the gap. The CDR3 is made up of 13 amino acids. CDR3 sequence: CSVEDQRGLEQFF. Here the CDR3 DNA reads TGCAGCGTTGAAGATCAACGGGGACTCGAGCAGTTCTTC.

The gene calls are TRBV11-2 and TRBJ2-4; D tentatively fits TRBD1 or TRBD2 (5 bases each). The V end was cut by 5 bases, the J end by 3 bases, with 14 bases between. There are 15 residues in the CDR3. Germline V gives CDR1 SGHAT, CDR2 FQNNGV. CDR3 sequence: CASSINWDLKNIQYF. The CDR3, as DNA: TGTGCCAGCAGCATAAACTGGGACCTCAAAAACATTCAGTACTTC.

In this sample, this clonotype turned up a few times. V gene TRBV20-1 combines with J gene TRBJ2-3; no clear D. V was trimmed by 1 base and J by 6 bases, leaving 8 bases between them. This CDR3 comprises 12 residues. Per the germline V gene, CDR1 is DFQATT and CDR2 is SNEGSKA (reference sequence). The CDR3 loop is CSARGLGDTQYF. In nucleotides, the CDR3 is TGCAGTGCTAGAGGGTTGGGGGATACGCAGTATTTT.

A few counts support this clonotype. V usage is TRBV29-1 and J usage is TRBJ1-2, with D maybe TRBD1 (5 bases). V was cut by 8 bases and J by 2 bases, with 12 bases left in between. The CDR3 is 12 residues long. Germline lookup yields CDR1 SQVTM and CDR2 ANQGSEA. CDR3 DNA sequence: TGCAGCACCCGACAGACCAACTATGGCTACACCTTC. This translates into CSTRQTNYGYTF.

This clonotype has only a few counts. The chain couples TRBV7-6 to TRBJ2-3, with 12 nucleotides matching TRBD2. The CDR3 totals 19 residues. Germline CDR1 and CDR2: SGHVS and FNYEAQ. The V and J ends lost 4 bases and 0 bases, in that order; junction bases with no gene match: 11. This CDR3 reads CASSSRLAGAVASTDTQYF. CDR3 in DNA: TGTGCCAGCAGCTCCCGACTAGCGGGAGCAGTTGCTAGCACAGATACGCAGTATTTT.

CDR3 loop: CAWSVVPNRFF. The CDR3 bases are TGTGCCTGGAGTGTAGTGCCTAATCGGTTCTTC. The chain uses TRBV30 and TRBJ2-1; D unclear. V was shortened by 0 bases and J by 15 bases, with 12 bases between the two germline ends. Germline CDR1 and CDR2: GTSNPN and SVGIG (reference sequence). The CDR3 covers 11 residues.